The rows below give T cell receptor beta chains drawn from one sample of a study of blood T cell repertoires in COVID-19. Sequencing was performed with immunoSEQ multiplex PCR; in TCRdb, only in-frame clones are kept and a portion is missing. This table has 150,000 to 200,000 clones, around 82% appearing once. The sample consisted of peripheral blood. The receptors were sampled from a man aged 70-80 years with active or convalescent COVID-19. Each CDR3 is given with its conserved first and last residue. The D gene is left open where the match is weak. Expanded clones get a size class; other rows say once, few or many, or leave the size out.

CDR3nt: TGCGCCAGCAGTGAGGGTCCGGATCAGCCCCAGCATTTT
CDR3aa: CASSEGPDQPQHF
v_gene: TRBV10-1
d_gene: NA
len: 13
j_gene: TRBJ1-5
abundance: NA

CDR3nt: TGTGCCATCAGTGAAGGGGGCAGTGAAGCTTTCTTT
CDR3aa: CAISEGGSEAFF
v_gene: TRBV10-3
d_gene: TRBD1
len: 12
j_gene: TRBJ1-1
abundance: NA

CDR3nt: TGTGCCAGCAGCTTGGACAGCGGCTATGGCTACACCTTC
CDR3aa: CASSLDSGYGYTF
v_gene: TRBV5-6
d_gene: NA
len: 13
j_gene: TRBJ1-2
abundance: NA

CDR3nt: TGTGTCAGCAGCCCGATGGGAGCCAGGAACACTGAAGCTTTCTTT
CDR3aa: CVSSPMGARNTEAFF
v_gene: TRBV7-6
d_gene: NA
len: 15
j_gene: TRBJ1-1
abundance: NA

CDR3nt: TGTGCCAGCAGTGAAGGGACCACTCGGGGCAATGAGCAGTTCTTC
CDR3aa: CASSEGTTRGNEQFF
v_gene: TRBV2
d_gene: NA
len: 15
j_gene: TRBJ2-1
abundance: NA

CDR3nt: TGCGCCAGCAGTGAGAACAGGGTCGACGAGCAGTACTTC
CDR3aa: CASSENRVDEQYF
v_gene: TRBV10-1
d_gene: NA
len: 13
j_gene: TRBJ2-7
abundance: few

CDR3nt: TGTGCCAGCAGTTACCCCAGGAGGGCCGGCGGGGAGCTGTTTTTT
CDR3aa: CASSYPRRAGGELFF
v_gene: TRBV6-2/TRBV6-3
d_gene: NA
len: 15
j_gene: TRBJ2-2
abundance: NA

CDR3nt: TGTGCCTGGAGTGGGGGGGGACAGGGTTTCTACGAGCAGTACTTC
CDR3aa: CAWSGGGQGFYEQYF
v_gene: TRBV30
d_gene: TRBD1
len: 15
j_gene: TRBJ2-7
abundance: once

CDR3nt: TGTGCCAGCAGTTTAGACTCCCGGGGGGCCGCACCGGAGACCCAGTACTTC
CDR3aa: CASSLDSRGAAPETQYF
v_gene: TRBV27
d_gene: NA
len: 17
j_gene: TRBJ2-5
abundance: once

CDR3nt: TGCGCCAGCAGCCAACCCGACGGACTGAATTCACCCCTCCACTTT
CDR3aa: CASSQPDGLNSPLHF
v_gene: TRBV4-1
d_gene: NA
len: 15
j_gene: TRBJ1-6
abundance: few

CDR3nt: TGTGCCAGCTCTCACGACAGGGGGATCTCTGGAAACACCATATATTTT
CDR3aa: CASSHDRGISGNTIYF
v_gene: TRBV18
d_gene: TRBD1
len: 16
j_gene: TRBJ1-3
abundance: once

CDR3nt: TGTGCCAGCTCATCGCTAGACAGGAATGTCCTTTATGGCTACACCTTC
CDR3aa: CASSSLDRNVLYGYTF
v_gene: TRBV18
d_gene: NA
len: 16
j_gene: TRBJ1-2
abundance: NA

CDR3nt: TGCGCCAGCAGTGTAGGGGCCCTCTCCCCTTCTTCACCCCTCCACTTT
CDR3aa: CASSVGALSPSSPLHF
v_gene: TRBV10-2
d_gene: NA
len: 16
j_gene: TRBJ1-6
abundance: NA

CDR3nt: TGTGCCAGCAGCCGGGGGGGAGGTAACACCGGGGAGCTGTTTTTT
CDR3aa: CASSRGGGNTGELFF
v_gene: TRBV7-2
d_gene: TRBD2
len: 15
j_gene: TRBJ2-2
abundance: NA

CDR3nt: TGTGCCAGCAGGGCCTCACTAGCGGGACGGAGAGAGCAGTTCTTC
CDR3aa: CASRASLAGRREQFF
v_gene: TRBV28
d_gene: TRBD2
len: 15
j_gene: TRBJ2-1
abundance: NA

CDR3nt: TGTGCCAGCCTTCACGGACAGGGGAGTCAGCCCCAGCATTTT
CDR3aa: CASLHGQGSQPQHF
v_gene: TRBV28
d_gene: TRBD1
len: 14
j_gene: TRBJ1-5
abundance: NA

CDR3nt: TGTGCCAGCAGCGGGCAGTCCAACTATGGCTACACCTTC
CDR3aa: CASSGQSNYGYTF
v_gene: TRBV9
d_gene: NA
len: 13
j_gene: TRBJ1-2
abundance: NA

CDR3nt: TGTGCCAGCAGCGTCGGGACTTATTCCACCGGGGAGCTGTTTTTT
CDR3aa: CASSVGTYSTGELFF
v_gene: TRBV9
d_gene: NA
len: 15
j_gene: TRBJ2-2
abundance: NA

CDR3nt: TGTGCCAGCAGGAGCCGGAATGAGCAGTTCTTC
CDR3aa: CASRSRNEQFF
v_gene: TRBV12-3/TRBV12-4
d_gene: NA
len: 11
j_gene: TRBJ2-1
abundance: NA

CDR3nt: TGTGCCAGCAGCTCAGGGTTCGGCCTAGGGGCGAACACTGAAGCTTTCTTT
CDR3aa: CASSSGFGLGANTEAFF
v_gene: TRBV5-8
d_gene: NA
len: 17
j_gene: TRBJ1-1
abundance: NA

CDR3nt: TGTGCCAGCAGCTTAGGGGGCCTTACCACCGGGGAGCTGTTTTTT
CDR3aa: CASSLGGLTTGELFF
v_gene: TRBV7-2
d_gene: NA
len: 15
j_gene: TRBJ2-2
abundance: NA

CDR3nt: TGTGCCTGGAGTGTACGGACGGGGAGTGATCAGCCCCAGCATTTT
CDR3aa: CAWSVRTGSDQPQHF
v_gene: TRBV30
d_gene: NA
len: 15
j_gene: TRBJ1-5
abundance: NA

CDR3nt: TGCAGTGCTAGTGGTCTAGCGGGGAATGAGCAGTTCTTC
CDR3aa: CSASGLAGNEQFF
v_gene: TRBV20-1
d_gene: TRBD2
len: 13
j_gene: TRBJ2-1
abundance: NA

CDR3nt: TGTGCCAGCAGCTTAGCCCTAACAGGGAACACCGGGGAGCTGTTTTTT
CDR3aa: CASSLALTGNTGELFF
v_gene: TRBV7-2
d_gene: NA
len: 16
j_gene: TRBJ2-2
abundance: NA

CDR3nt: TGTGCCAGTAGTAGCGATTACAGGGCCCGCGTAGGAATTGAAGCTTTCTTT
CDR3aa: CASSSDYRARVGIEAFF
v_gene: TRBV19
d_gene: NA
len: 17
j_gene: TRBJ1-1
abundance: once

CDR3nt: TGTGCCAGCAGTCCCCTGCCCCGGGGGGGCGCAGAGCAGCCCCAGCATTTT
CDR3aa: CASSPLPRGGAEQPQHF
v_gene: TRBV27
d_gene: NA
len: 17
j_gene: TRBJ1-5
abundance: NA

CDR3nt: TGCGCCAGCAGCCTGGACAGGGTCCCCAACTATGGCTACACCTTC
CDR3aa: CASSLDRVPNYGYTF
v_gene: TRBV5-1
d_gene: TRBD1
len: 15
j_gene: TRBJ1-2
abundance: NA

CDR3nt: TGTGCCAGTAGTATGGCGGGAGCAGAGACCCAGTACTTC
CDR3aa: CASSMAGAETQYF
v_gene: TRBV19
d_gene: TRBD2
len: 13
j_gene: TRBJ2-5
abundance: NA

CDR3nt: TGTGCCAGTCGACGAGGACTAGCGGTTAACACAGATACGCAGTATTTT
CDR3aa: CASRRGLAVNTDTQYF
v_gene: TRBV19
d_gene: TRBD2
len: 16
j_gene: TRBJ2-3
abundance: NA

CDR3nt: TGTGCCAGTAGTAAGTCAGGGGGTCGCAATAATTCACCCCTCCACTTT
CDR3aa: CASSKSGGRNNSPLHF
v_gene: TRBV19
d_gene: TRBD1
len: 16
j_gene: TRBJ1-6
abundance: once

CDR3nt: TGTGCCAGCACCTCCCTAGGGCAGGGGAGAGGCAATGAGCAGTTCTTC
CDR3aa: CASTSLGQGRGNEQFF
v_gene: TRBV27
d_gene: NA
len: 16
j_gene: TRBJ2-1
abundance: NA

CDR3nt: TGTGCCAGCGGACAGAAAAACACCGGGGAGCTGTTTTTT
CDR3aa: CASGQKNTGELFF
v_gene: TRBV19
d_gene: NA
len: 13
j_gene: TRBJ2-2
abundance: few

CDR3nt: TGTGCCAGCAGGCAGACAGGGGGCACTGGAAACACCATATATTTT
CDR3aa: CASRQTGGTGNTIYF
v_gene: TRBV2
d_gene: TRBD1
len: 15
j_gene: TRBJ1-3
abundance: NA

CDR3nt: TGTGCCAGCAGTCCCCTCGATACGCAGTATTTT
CDR3aa: CASSPLDTQYF
v_gene: TRBV6-2/TRBV6-3
d_gene: NA
len: 11
j_gene: TRBJ2-3
abundance: NA

CDR3nt: TGCAGTGCTAGACAGGGATATGGCTACACCTTC
CDR3aa: CSARQGYGYTF
v_gene: TRBV20-1
d_gene: NA
len: 11
j_gene: TRBJ1-2
abundance: NA

CDR3nt: TGTGCCAGCTCACCACAGGGAGACGGCGGGGAGCTGTTTTTT
CDR3aa: CASSPQGDGGELFF
v_gene: TRBV18
d_gene: NA
len: 14
j_gene: TRBJ2-2
abundance: few

CDR3nt: TGCGCCAGCAGCTTGGACGGGGGGGCCTACAATGAGCAGTTCTTC
CDR3aa: CASSLDGGAYNEQFF
v_gene: TRBV5-1
d_gene: TRBD2
len: 15
j_gene: TRBJ2-1
abundance: NA

CDR3nt: TGTGCCATCAGTGAGTTGGGGGGGGCCAGTCAGCCCCAGCATTTT
CDR3aa: CAISELGGASQPQHF
v_gene: TRBV10-3
d_gene: NA
len: 15
j_gene: TRBJ1-5
abundance: NA

CDR3nt: TGTGCCAGCAGCACAAGGCAGGACACTGAAGCTTTCTTT
CDR3aa: CASSTRQDTEAFF
v_gene: TRBV9
d_gene: NA
len: 13
j_gene: TRBJ1-1
abundance: NA